This T cell receptor (beta chain) was captured by sequencing in a study of control samples from healthy donors and cancer patients. This clone was counted only a few times. Profiled with immunoSEQ multiplex PCR; TCRdb holds only in-frame clones, not every one. The sample holds roughly 69,000 clones, around 87% seen once. With V trimmed by 4 bases and J by 0 bases, 5 bases remained unmatched. Germline V gene data show CDR1 as MNHEY and CDR2 as SVGEGT. This CDR3 is built from 17 residues. The genes are TRBV6-2 or TRBV6-3 and TRBJ1-5; 11 bases are a match to TRBD1. Source material: PBMCs. The sequence was collected from a woman between 45 and 60 years old with head and neck cancer. CDR3 residues: CASSFSGTGGSNQPQHF. The CDR3 nucleotides read TGTGCCAGCAGTTTCTCCGGGACAGGGGGTAGCAATCAGCCCCAGCATTTT.